The next 25 T cell receptor beta chains were all read from a single sample in a study of T cell changes during pregnancy in multiple sclerosis. Assay used: immunoSEQ multiplex PCR; TCRdb lists only in-frame clones, some missing. The repertoire holds 30,000 to 40,000 clones, with roughly nine tenths as singletons. The sample consisted of CD4+ T cells from peripheral blood mononuclear cells, taken in the third trimester of pregnancy. These receptors all come from a female donor in good health, enrolled as a control in a pregnancy study.

The V gene is TRBV5-1, the J gene TRBJ1-2; D is perhaps TRBD1 (5 bases). The length of the CDR3 is 19 residues. V was clipped by 0 bases and J by 8 bases, with 29 bases between them. The germline CDR1 and CDR2 sequences are SGHRS and YFSETQ. CDR3 coding DNA: TGCGCCAGCAGCTTGGTCTTTGGGGCGGTGCAGGGCTCCGCGCAGGGCTACACCTTC. It encodes CASSLVFGAVQGSAQGYTF.

This clone was counted a single time. This chain joins TRBV5-1 and TRBJ2-7; perhaps TRBD1 as D (6 bases). The V gene lost 0 bases and the J gene lost 6 bases, with 10 bases spanning the gap. Germline values: CDR1 SGHRS, CDR2 YFSETQ. This CDR3 has 13 amino acids. DNA for the CDR3: TGCGCCAGCAGCTTGGAAGTAGGGGGCGAGCAGTACTTC. Translating it yields CASSLEVGGEQYF. Supplemented by reference TRBV5-1 and TRBJ2-7, the full variable domain reads KAGVTQTPRYLIKTRGQQVTLSCSPISGHRSVSWYQQTPGQGLQFLFEYFSETQRNKGNFPGRFSGRQFSNSRSEMNVSTLELGDSALYLCASSLEVGGEQYFGPGTRLTVT.

The V call is TRBV28, the J call TRBJ2-7; 7 bases fit TRBD1. The CDR3 contains 20 residues. Germline V gives CDR1 MDHEN, CDR2 SYDVKM. The V and J ends lost 5 bases and 3 bases, in that order; junction bases with no gene match: 25. CDR3 residues: CASSKLKLTGPPGLIYEQYF. CDR3 nucleotides: TGTGCCAGCAGTAAGCTTAAGCTGACAGGGCCTCCCGGACTCATCTACGAGCAGTACTTC. The entire variable domain, with the rest obtained from reference TRBV28 and TRBJ2-7, is as follows: DVKVTQSSRYLVKRTGEKVFLECVQDMDHENMFWYRQDPGLGLRLIYFSYDVKMKEKGDIPEGYSVSREKKERFSLILESASTNQTSMYLCASSKLKLTGPPGLIYEQYFGPGTRLTVT.

The rearrangement uses TRBV5-1 and TRBJ2-2; possibly TRBD2 for D (5 bases). Germline CDR1 and CDR2: SGHRS and YFSETQ. This CDR3 has 15 amino acids. Trimming removed 3 bases from V and 0 bases from J, with 9 bases in between. DNA of the CDR3: TGCGCCAGCAGCTCGGGGAGTACGAACACCGGGGAGCTGTTTTTT. Translated: CASSSGSTNTGELFF.

The chain couples TRBV7-9 to TRBJ2-1; 12 bases map to TRBD2. Germline V gene lookup returns CDR1 SEHNR and CDR2 FQNEAQ (reference sequence). This CDR3 contains 15 residues. Trimming took 5 bases from V and 6 from J; bases not matched to a gene: 5. CDR3 in DNA: TGTGCCAGCAGCGACCTAGCGGGGGGGGGCAATGAGCAGTTCTTC. It translates to CASSDLAGGGNEQFF.

This chain connects TRBV7-2 to TRBJ2-1; D gene unclear. Germline-derived CDR1 and CDR2 are SGHTA and FQGNSA. V was shortened by 5 bases and J by 0 bases, with 5 bases between the two germline ends. The CDR3 is 13 residues long. The CDR3 loop reads CASSPSSYNEQFF. In nucleotides, the CDR3 is TGTGCCAGCAGCCCTAGCTCCTACAATGAGCAGTTCTTC.

This clone showed up just a few times. The V and J genes are TRBV5-1 and TRBJ2-7, with 8 bases matching TRBD1. The CDR3 covers 13 residues. Germline V gives CDR1 SGHRS, CDR2 YFSETQ. J was trimmed by 3 bases and V by 5 bases; bases with no gene match: 4. CDR3 loop: CASSWDRNYEQYF. CDR3 coding DNA: TGCGCCAGCAGTTGGGACAGGAACTACGAGCAGTACTTC.

The gene calls are TRBV28 and TRBJ1-6; perhaps TRBD1 as D (5 bases). This CDR3 has 13 residues. V was pared by 6 bases and J by 12 bases, with 15 bases between. Germline assignment: CDR1 MDHEN and CDR2 SYDVKM. The CDR3 DNA reads TGTGCCAGCAGGTCCCATGGGGCCCAACCCCTCCACTTT. Translation: CASRSHGAQPLHF.

J is TRBJ1-1 and V is TRBV6-4; 10 bases are a match to TRBD1. Germline lookup yields CDR1 MRHNA and CDR2 SNTAGT. CDR3 length equals 17 residues. V was clipped by 3 bases and J by 6 bases; unmatched bases: 13. This CDR3 reads CASSDDRGRRAVAEAFF. CDR3 DNA: TGTGCCAGCAGTGATGACAGGGGGCGCCGAGCCGTCGCTGAAGCTTTCTTT.

The chain carries TRBV1 and TRBJ1-4. TRBV1 is termed a pseudogene. The CDR3 spans 16 residues. The CDR3 nucleotides are TGCACCAGCAGCCAAGGGACGGGGGGAGTCTGTGAAAAACTGTTTTTT. The encoded protein is CTSSQGTGGVCEKLFF.

The rearrangement links TRBV6-5 to TRBJ2-5; 7 bases are a match to TRBD1. The J call may be in error: the DNA end matches TRBJ2-7 better. CDR3 length: 15 amino acids. Per the germline V gene, CDR1 is MNHEY and CDR2 is SVGAGI. CDR3 DNA: TGTGCCAGCAGTTACTATACAGGGGAAGGCTACGAGCAGTACTTC. It yields the protein CASSYYTGEGYEQYF.

The rearrangement uses TRBV11-2 and TRBJ2-3; D is undetermined. Germline CDR1 and CDR2: SGHAT and FQNNGV. This CDR3 is 12 amino acids long. The V gene lost 2 bases and the J gene lost 3 bases, with 3 bases spanning the gap. The CDR3 protein is CASSLQTDTQYF. In DNA form, the CDR3 reads TGTGCCAGCAGCTTACAGACAGATACGCAGTATTTT. The whole variable domain, filled in from reference TRBV11-2 and TRBJ2-3, reads EAGVAQSPRYKIIEKRQSVAFWCNPISGHATLYWYQQILGQGPKLLIQFQNNGVVDDSQLPKDRFSAERLKGVDSTLKIQPAKLEDSAVYLCASSLQTDTQYFGPGTRLTVL.

This clone showed up just once. This chain uses TRBV4-1 with TRBJ2-3, with D tentatively TRBD1 (6 bases). Germline assignment: CDR1 MGHRA and CDR2 YSYEKL. The CDR3 is 16 amino acids. V lost 3 bases and J 1 base, leaving 14 bases between the germline ends. The CDR3 protein is CASSQQGQGGTDTQYF. The DNA of the CDR3 is TGCGCCAGCAGCCAGCAGGGGCAGGGAGGCACAGATACGCAGTATTTT.

The chain joins TRBV18 to TRBJ1-6; 10 bases align to TRBD1. Germline lookup yields CDR1 KGHSH and CDR2 LQKENI. J lost 9 bases, V lost 6 bases, and 11 bases had no gene match. This CDR3 has 16 amino acids. The CDR3: CASSPRTGGDGSPLHF. CDR3 DNA sequence: TGTGCCAGCTCTCCCCGGACAGGGGGTGACGGTTCACCCCTCCACTTT.

The V gene is TRBV2, the J gene TRBJ2-5; 8 bases agree with TRBD2. The CDR3 contains 14 residues. CDR1 is SNHLY and CDR2 is FYNNEI in the germline V gene. Losses at the gene ends were 5 bases for V and 2 bases for J; bases not matched to a gene: 4. As DNA, the CDR3 is TGTGCCAGCAGTAGCGGGGGCCAACAAGAGACCCAGTACTTC. It encodes CASSSGGQQETQYF.

This sequence joins TRBV5-6 and TRBJ1-3; possibly TRBD1 for D (6 bases). Per germline, CDR1 SGHDT and CDR2 YYEEEE. Deletions cut 2 bases from V and 2 bases from J, with 17 bases between. CDR3 length: 17 amino acids. The CDR3 bases are TGTGCCAGCAGCTTACAGGGAAGAGGGGTAACTGGAAACACCATATATTTT. Translation: CASSLQGRGVTGNTIYF.

The J gene is TRBJ2-7, the V gene TRBV18, with 7 positions matching TRBD2. The CDR3 totals 16 residues. Germline V gene lookup returns CDR1 KGHSH and CDR2 LQKENI. Germline trimming cut 2 bases from V and 3 bases from J; bases unmatched to any gene: 10. For the CDR3, the DNA is TGTGCCAGCTCACCAGAGCGGGGCCTAATATTCTACGAGCAGTACTTC. Encoded protein: CASSPERGLIFYEQYF.

This chain joins TRBV21-1 and TRBJ2-1; the table's TRBD2 call for D was not verified on the DNA. TRBV21-1 is designated a pseudogene. The CDR3 runs to 18 residues. The CDR3 bases are TGTGCCAGCAGCAAAGAAGTACCCAGCGTCAGCTCCTACAATGAGCAGTTCTTC. Its protein is CASSKEVPSVSSYNEQFF.

As for this clone: Other DNA sequences within the sample encode an identical CDR3. The rearrangement uses TRBV9 and TRBJ1-2; perhaps TRBD1 as D (5 bases). The V gene lost 4 bases and the J gene lost 7 bases, with 17 bases spanning the gap. This CDR3 region has 14 residues. CDR1 and CDR2 from the germline V gene are SGDLS and YYNGEE. The CDR3 here is CASSPAGVLFGYTF. The CDR3, as DNA: TGTGCCAGCAGCCCCGCGGGGGTTTTGTTTGGCTACACCTTC.

The rearrangement uses TRBV5-1 and TRBJ2-5, with 9 bases that match TRBD2. V shed 4 bases and J 5 bases; nucleotides not matched to a gene: 6. The length of the CDR3 is 14 residues. CDR1 is SGHRS and CDR2 is YFSETQ in the germline V gene. The CDR3 reads CASSLAGRGETQYF. CDR3 nucleotide sequence: TGCGCCAGCAGCCTAGCGGGAAGAGGGGAGACCCAGTACTTC. Combining the CDR3 with reference TRBV5-1 and TRBJ2-5 gives the whole variable domain KAGVTQTPRYLIKTRGQQVTLSCSPISGHRSVSWYQQTPGQGLQFLFEYFSETQRNKGNFPGRFSGRQFSNSRSEMNVSTLELGDSALYLCASSLAGRGETQYFGPGTRLLVL.

The chain uses TRBV5-4 and TRBJ2-7, with 8 bases that match TRBD2. Germline lookup yields CDR1 SGHNT and CDR2 YYREEE (reference sequence). CDR3 length: 15 residues. Trimming took 4 bases from V and 4 from J; bases not matched to a gene: 10. The CDR3, as DNA: TGTGCCAGCAGCCCAGCGGCGGGAGGAATGTACGAGCAGTACTTC. The encoded protein is CASSPAAGGMYEQYF.

The J gene is TRBJ1-1, the V gene TRBV6-1, with TRBD1 identical over 7 bases. V dropped 8 bases and J dropped 11; count of bases not matched to a gene: 14. CDR3 length: 13 residues. The germline CDR1 and CDR2 sequences are MNHNS and SASEGT. In DNA, the CDR3 is TGTGCCAGCGGGAGACAGGGAGCCGATAGGGCTTTCTTT. The encoded protein is CASGRQGADRAFF.

V usage is TRBV7-9 and J usage is TRBJ1-2; possible D gene TRBD1, 6 bases. Trimming left V 5 bases short and J 1 base short, with 8 bases between. The germline V gene encodes CDR1 SEHNR and CDR2 FQNEAQ (reference sequence). The length of the CDR3 is 13 residues. In DNA, the CDR3 is TGTGCCAGCAGCCCGGACAGTAACTATGGCTACACCTTC. Protein sequence: CASSPDSNYGYTF.

The chain is built from TRBV10-3 and TRBJ2-5, with D possibly matching TRBD2 (6 bases). Germline-derived CDR1 and CDR2 are ENHRY and SYGVKD. Trimming shortened V by 6 bases and J by 3 bases, and 11 bases separated the two germline ends. The CDR3 has 13 residues. CDR3 nucleotides: TGTGCCATCAGAAAGACTAGGGAAGAGACCCAGTACTTC. Residues: CAIRKTREETQYF.

The chain joins TRBV6-5 to TRBJ2-1; the D gene is possibly TRBD2 (6 bases). CDR3 size: 15 residues. CDR1 and CDR2 (germline): MNHEY, SVGAGI. V shed 4 bases and J shed 6 bases, with 16 bases lying between them. The CDR3 bases are TGTGCCAGCAGTTCGATCCTTCCCGGGGGCAATGAGCAGTTCTTC. It translates to CASSSILPGGNEQFF.